This T cell receptor beta chain was documented in a study of T cells in Graves' hyperthyroidism and ophthalmopathy. Overall study results and limits: Before onset, by a median of around 6.4 months, the model predicted ophthalmopathy.

Germline V gene lookup returns CDR1 SGHTA and CDR2 FQGTGA. The CDR3 has 17 amino acids. The trim removed 2 bases at V and 5 bases at J, leaving 10 bases unmatched. On this clonotype: Its target is unknown.

Calling Graves' hyperthyroidism stable meant ophthalmopathy did not progress within 18 months. The study based diagnoses on clinical symptoms, serum thyroxine and TRAb, thyroid ultrasound and orbital computed tomography. Source material for PBMCs was roughly 10 ml fresh peripheral blood. Amplified regions were TCR beta CDR3 sequences from RNA transcripts. The HTBI set primed first-round TCR CDR3 RT-PCR. MiXCR was run by TCRdb on the multiplex PCR reads, yielding one entry per CDR3 protein. The sample consists of 540,000 or so distinct CDR3 sequences, 15% to 19% of them appearing once. V usage is TRBV7-3 and J usage is TRBJ2-1, with 9 nucleotides matching TRBD2. The sequenced material came from blood. The clonotype was recovered from a woman in her 30s with Graves' hyperthyroidism. CDR3 sequence reads: CASSLRAGGLANNEQFF. CDR3 DNA: TGTGCCAGCAGCTTACGAGCGGGAGGTCTAGCTAACAATGAGCAGTTCTTC.